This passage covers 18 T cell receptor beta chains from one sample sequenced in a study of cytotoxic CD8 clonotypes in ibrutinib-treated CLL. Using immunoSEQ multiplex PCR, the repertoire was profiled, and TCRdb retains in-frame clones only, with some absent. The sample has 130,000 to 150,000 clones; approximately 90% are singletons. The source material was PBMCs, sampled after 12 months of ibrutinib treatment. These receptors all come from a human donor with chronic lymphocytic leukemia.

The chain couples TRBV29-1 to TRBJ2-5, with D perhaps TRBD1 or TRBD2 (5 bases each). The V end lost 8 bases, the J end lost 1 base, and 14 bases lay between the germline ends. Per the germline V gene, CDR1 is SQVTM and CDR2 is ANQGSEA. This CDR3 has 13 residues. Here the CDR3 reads CSTEGAGQETQYF. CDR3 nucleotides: TGCAGCACGGAAGGGGCGGGCCAAGAGACCCAGTACTTC.

CDR3 DNA: TGTGCCACCTCCGGGCGGGGGTACTATGGCTACACCTTC. This translates into CATSGRGYYGYTF. V is TRBV6-5 and J is TRBJ1-2, with a possible D match to TRBD1 (5 bases). The CDR3 covers 13 residues. Per the germline V gene, CDR1 is MNHEY and CDR2 is SVGAGI. V lost 10 bases, J lost 3 bases, and 15 bases lay in between.

CDR3 loop: CATRFQGGYSETQYF. The CDR3 nucleotides are TGTGCCACACGCTTCCAGGGGGGATATTCGGAGACCCAGTACTTC. This sequence joins TRBV6-5 and TRBJ2-5, with D perhaps matching TRBD1 (7 bases). V was clipped by 10 bases and J by 5 bases, with 23 bases between them. The CDR3 covers 15 residues. Germline V gives CDR1 MNHEY, CDR2 SVGAGI.

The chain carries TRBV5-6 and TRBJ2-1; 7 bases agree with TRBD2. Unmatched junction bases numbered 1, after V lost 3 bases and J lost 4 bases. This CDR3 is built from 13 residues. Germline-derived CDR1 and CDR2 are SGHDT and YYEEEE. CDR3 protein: CASSWGGYNEQFF. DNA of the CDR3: TGTGCCAGCAGCTGGGGGGGTTACAATGAGCAGTTCTTC.

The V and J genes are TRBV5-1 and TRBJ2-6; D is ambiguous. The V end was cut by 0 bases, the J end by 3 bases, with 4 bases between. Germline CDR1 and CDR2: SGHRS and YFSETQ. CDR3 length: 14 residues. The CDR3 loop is CASSLAGGANVLTF. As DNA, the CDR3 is TGCGCCAGCAGCTTGGCGGGTGGGGCCAACGTCCTGACTTTC. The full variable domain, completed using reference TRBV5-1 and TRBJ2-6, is KAGVTQTPRYLIKTRGQQVTLSCSPISGHRSVSWYQQTPGQGLQFLFEYFSETQRNKGNFPGRFSGRQFSNSRSEMNVSTLELGDSALYLCASSLAGGANVLTFGAGSRLTVL.

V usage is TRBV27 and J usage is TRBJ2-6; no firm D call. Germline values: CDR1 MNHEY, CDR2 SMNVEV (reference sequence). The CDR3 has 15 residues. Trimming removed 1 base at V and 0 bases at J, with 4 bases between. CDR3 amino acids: CASSLLGSGANVLTF. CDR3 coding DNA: TGTGCCAGCAGTTTATTGGGCTCTGGGGCCAACGTCCTGACTTTC.

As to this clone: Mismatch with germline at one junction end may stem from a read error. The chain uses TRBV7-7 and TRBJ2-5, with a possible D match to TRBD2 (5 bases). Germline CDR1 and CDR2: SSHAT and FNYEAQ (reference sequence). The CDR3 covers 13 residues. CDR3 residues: CASSLQRSETQYF. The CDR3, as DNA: TGTGCTAGCAGCTTGCAGCGGTCTGAGACCCAGTACTTC.

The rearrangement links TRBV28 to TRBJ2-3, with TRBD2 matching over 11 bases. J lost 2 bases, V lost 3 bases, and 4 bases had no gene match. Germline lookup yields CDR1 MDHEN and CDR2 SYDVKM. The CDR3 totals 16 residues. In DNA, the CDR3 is TGTGCCAGCAGTTTCCTACTAGCGGGAGCCACAGATACGCAGTATTTT. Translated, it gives CASSFLLAGATDTQYF.

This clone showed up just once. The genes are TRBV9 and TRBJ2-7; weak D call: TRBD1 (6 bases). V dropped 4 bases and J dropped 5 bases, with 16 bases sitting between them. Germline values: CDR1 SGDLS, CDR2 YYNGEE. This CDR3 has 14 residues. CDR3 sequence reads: CASSPQGTTHEQYF. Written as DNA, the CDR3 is TGTGCCAGCAGCCCGCAGGGGACAACCCACGAGCAGTACTTC.

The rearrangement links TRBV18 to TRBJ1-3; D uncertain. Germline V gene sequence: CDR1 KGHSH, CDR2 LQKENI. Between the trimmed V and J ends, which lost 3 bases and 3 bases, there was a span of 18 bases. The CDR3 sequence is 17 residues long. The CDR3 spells CASSPNEGQLVGNTIYF. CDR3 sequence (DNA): TGTGCCAGCTCACCTAATGAAGGGCAATTGGTTGGAAACACCATATATTTT.

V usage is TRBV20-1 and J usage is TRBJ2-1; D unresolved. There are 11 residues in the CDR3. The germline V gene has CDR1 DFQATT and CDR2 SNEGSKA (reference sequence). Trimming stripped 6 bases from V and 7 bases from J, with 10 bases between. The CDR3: CSALDGNEQFF. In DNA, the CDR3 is TGCAGTGCCTTGGACGGAAATGAGCAGTTCTTC.

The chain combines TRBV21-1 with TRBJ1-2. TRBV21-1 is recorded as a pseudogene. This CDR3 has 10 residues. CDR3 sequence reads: CASSTYGYTF. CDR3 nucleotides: TGTGCCAGCAGCACCTATGGCTACACCTTC.

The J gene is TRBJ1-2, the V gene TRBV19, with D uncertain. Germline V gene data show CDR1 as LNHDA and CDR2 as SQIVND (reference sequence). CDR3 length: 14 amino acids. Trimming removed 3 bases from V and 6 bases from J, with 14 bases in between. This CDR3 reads CASSMKGQLNGYTF. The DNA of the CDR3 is TGTGCCAGTAGTATGAAAGGGCAGCTTAATGGCTACACCTTC. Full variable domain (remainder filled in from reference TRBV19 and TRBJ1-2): DGGITQSPKYLFRKEGQNVTLSCEQNLNHDAMYWYRQDPGQGLRLIYYSQIVNDFQKGDIAEGYSVSREKKESFPLTVTSAQKNPTAFYLCASSMKGQLNGYTFGSGTRLTVV.

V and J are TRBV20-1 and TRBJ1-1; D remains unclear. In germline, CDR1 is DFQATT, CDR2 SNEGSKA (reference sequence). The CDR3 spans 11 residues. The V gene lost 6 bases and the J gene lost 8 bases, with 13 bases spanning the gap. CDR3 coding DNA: TGCAGTGCCAAAAGGTCCCACGAAGCTTTCTTT. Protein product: CSAKRSHEAFF.

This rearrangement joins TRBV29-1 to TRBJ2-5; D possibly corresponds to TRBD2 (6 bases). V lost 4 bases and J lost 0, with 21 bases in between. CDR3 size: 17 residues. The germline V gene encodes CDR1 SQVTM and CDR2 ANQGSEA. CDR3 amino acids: CSVGVAQRGAHQETQYF. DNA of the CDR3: TGCAGCGTTGGGGTGGCCCAACGCGGGGCCCACCAAGAGACCCAGTACTTC.

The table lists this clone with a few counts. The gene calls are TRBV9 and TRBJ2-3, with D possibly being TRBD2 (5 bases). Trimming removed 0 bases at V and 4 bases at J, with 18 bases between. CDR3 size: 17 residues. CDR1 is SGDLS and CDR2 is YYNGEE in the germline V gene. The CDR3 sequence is CASSVVSGSGAPDTQYF. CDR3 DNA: TGTGCCAGCAGCGTAGTGAGTGGGAGCGGCGCGCCAGATACGCAGTATTTT.

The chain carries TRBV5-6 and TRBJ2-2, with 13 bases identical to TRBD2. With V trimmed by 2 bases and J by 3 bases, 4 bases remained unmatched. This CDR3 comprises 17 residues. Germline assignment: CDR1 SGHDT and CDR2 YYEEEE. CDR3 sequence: CASSFGLAGVDTGELFF. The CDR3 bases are TGTGCCAGCAGCTTCGGACTAGCGGGAGTTGACACCGGGGAGCTGTTTTTT.

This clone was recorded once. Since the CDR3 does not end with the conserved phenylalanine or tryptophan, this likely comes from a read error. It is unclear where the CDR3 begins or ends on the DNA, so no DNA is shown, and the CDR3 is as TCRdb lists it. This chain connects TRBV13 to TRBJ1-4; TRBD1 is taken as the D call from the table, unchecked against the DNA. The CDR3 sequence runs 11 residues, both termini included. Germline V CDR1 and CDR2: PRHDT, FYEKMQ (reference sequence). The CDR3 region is CASSRGQGSSL.